This T cell receptor (beta chain) was recorded in a study of shared clonotypes between healthy human individuals (dated by TCRdb to the early 2020s). Broadly, across the study: A couple of women and a few men aged 18 to 49 years were included in the cohort. Per donor, three plates each were used for CD4 naive and CD4 memory, two for CD8 naive, and one for CD8 memory. Per donor, leukapheresis produced somewhere between about 0.94 and 10 billion PBMCs. The study deeply sequenced blood TCR repertoires of about 5 healthy adults to estimate repertoire size and the extent of clonotype sharing between individuals. Different laboratories and diverse techniques were used to prepare libraries and sequence TCR repertoires, to increase sequencing depth and limit assay-specific biases.

Donors were healthy HIV-negative adults with no recently reported acute infections or vaccinations. Every donor was a Caucasian adult residing in Nashville, Tennessee, USA. CD4+ T cells were enriched by magnetic negative selection; naive cells were then positively selected on CD45RA, and the negative fraction formed the memory subset. After blood collection by leukapheresis, PBMCs were isolated using Ficoll-Histopaque density gradient centrifugation and then cryopreserved in the vapor phase of liquid nitrogen. Purity and quantity of every magnetically sorted T cell population were checked by analytical flow cytometry. Genomic DNA was isolated from every sorted fraction and measured by UV absorbance on a Nanodrop 2000c. TCR CDR3 regions were amplified from genomic DNA by multiplex PCR using the deep immunoSEQ assay. Extracted genomic DNA from each cell subset was distributed evenly across all wells of several immunoSEQ 96-well plates, and each plate was treated as a replicate. Each replicate PCR for sorted subsets received roughly 200 ng genomic DNA, equal to roughly 30,000 T cell genomes. Purified libraries were quantified with a Qubit 3.0 fluorometer, sized on a Bioanalyzer 2100, and re-quantified with the KAPA Library Quantification kit. A separate single-read 150-cycle Illumina NextSeq 550 flow cell was used to sequence each immunoSEQ 96-well plate. The study's own analysis went as follows. The immunoSEQ output contained only junctional sequences without quality scores, so filtering could not match that applied to full-length reads. To assign V/J genes and CDR3, sequences were annotated against IMGT germline references using PyIR, a Python wrapper for IgBLAST v1.9. Reads were filtered out if the reads had weak V/J assignments (E-value above 1e-6), no CDR3, stop codons, out-of-frame junctions, or ambiguous translated residues. V3J clonotypes were defined as sequences sharing an identical inferred V gene, J gene, and CDR3 amino acid sequence. Percentage overlap between repertoires was computed as shared unique clonotypes divided by the size of the smaller repertoire. Richness of each repertoire was evaluated using RTK rarefaction, the Chao1 estimator, and Recon v2.1 estimates of unobserved clonotypes. Generation probabilities for all TCRbeta clonotypes obtained by the gDNA method from four donors were computed using OLGA. Here the immuneACCESS table is served through TCRdb, limited to in-frame sequences with V and J called. Missing clones are a known gap in these copies; in checked studies unresolved V genes cover under half, and the rest lacks a known reason. That table is the source of V, J and clone size, and D and trimming were worked out from the DNA. The sample table lists about 2.4 million clones, approximately 93% of them with a count of one. The ten largest clonotypes hold about 0.34% of the sample.

This clone was seen only once. The antigen this receptor binds is unknown. Base qualities are not at hand, and no much larger clone is one base apart. The cysteine opens and the phenylalanine closes a CDR3 of 16 amino acids. The kept DNA is CDR3 alone, 48 bases in frame from the first base. CDR1 LGHNA and CDR2 YNFKEQ were looked up in the germline V gene. V is shortened by 0 bases, J by 1 base, and the region joining them spans 12 bases. Findings and caveats that apply to the study as a whole: The genetic and exposure-history diversity represented was limited by the small number of donors. Sampling was restricted to blood, and TCR repertoires in tissue are likely to differ from TCR repertoires in blood. Higher generation probabilities were observed for clonotypes shared by all four sorted-subset donors than for non-shared clonotypes. Incomplete sequencing was indicated by rarefaction of sorted-subset datasets, despite the large sequencing depth. When a few donors were compared, the shared fraction of clonotypes was about 5% for naive CD4, approximately 3.5% for naive CD8, more than 2% for memory CD4, and less than 0.45% for memory CD8. Pairwise subsampling led to the expectation that sequencing depth would affect the degree of clonotype sharing among donors. Naive subsets generally had larger estimated clonotype richness than memory subsets.

The sequence derives from a man between 18 and 35 years old in good health. Some clones in this sample may be carry-over from other donors' samples. Sequencing was carried out using naive CD4+ T cells from PBMCs. Per the publication, the cell subset or site label means: CD45RA+ positively selected. The V and J segments used are TRBV4-2 and TRBJ1-2; no D segment can be confidently identified. The base sequence is TGTGCCAGCAGCCAAGATTGGGGAACAGATAACTATGGCTACACCTTC. Its coded protein is CASSQDWGTDNYGYTF.